The 31 T cell receptor beta chains below were found in one sample sequenced in a study of identical twins. One entry per CDR3 protein, called by TCRdb with MiXCR from the 5' RACE reads. Of about 490,000 distinct CDR3 sequences detected, approximately 14% appear once; the ten largest clones hold about 0.47%. The sample was also reused in another study, on yellow fever vaccine responses in identical twins.

Sequencing was performed on CD4+ T cells sorted from blood. The receptors here all came from a woman aged 18-29 years in good health.

The chain employs TRBV12-3 or TRBV12-4 and TRBJ2-7; 7 nucleotides align to TRBD1. The ends lost 5 bases at V and 4 bases at J; junction bases unmatched: 5. CDR3 length equals 13 residues. CDR3 in DNA: TGTGCCAGCAGTAACCGGGACAGATACGAGCAGTACGTC. This gives the protein CASSNRDRYEQYV.

This clonotype showed up just a few times. The CDR3 DNA follows: TGCAGTGCTACAGGGGGGAGCAATCAGCCCCAGCATTTT. Translation gives CSATGGSNQPQHF. The rearrangement joins TRBV20-1 to TRBJ1-5; TRBD1 aligns across 7 bases. CDR1 and CDR2 from the germline V gene are DFQATT and SNEGSKA (reference sequence). V lost 4 bases, J lost 1 base, and 1 base stayed unmatched. CDR3 length: 13 amino acids.

This clonotype was counted a few times. The CDR3 loop reads CATSPGDKSYEQYF. The CDR3 DNA follows: TGTGCCACCAGCCCAGGGGACAAGTCCTACGAGCAGTACTTC. The V gene is TRBV15, the J gene TRBJ2-7, with D possibly matching TRBD1 (6 bases). The CDR3 sequence is 14 residues long. The germline gives CDR1 LNHNV, CDR2 YYDKDF (reference sequence). Trimming shortened V by 5 bases and J by 1 base, and 12 bases separated the two germline ends.

This clonotype was detected many times. The chain employs TRBV20-1 and TRBJ1-3; no firm D call. V was shortened by 5 bases and J by 0 bases, with 11 bases between the two germline ends. The CDR3 contains 14 residues. Germline loops: CDR1 DFQATT, CDR2 SNEGSKA (reference sequence). The CDR3 region has the DNA TGCAGTGCTGGGGTCGACACCTCTGGAAACACCATATATTTT. Its translation is CSAGVDTSGNTIYF.

This clonotype has a handful of counts. This chain joins TRBV2 and TRBJ2-1; D is tentatively TRBD1 or TRBD2 (5 bases each). V was clipped by 5 bases and J by 3 bases, with 23 bases between them. This CDR3 has 18 residues. The germline V gene encodes CDR1 SNHLY and CDR2 FYNNEI. This chain's CDR3 is CASSLYPGTSRVYNEQFF. CDR3 DNA sequence: TGTGCCAGCAGTCTATATCCTGGGACCTCCCGAGTCTACAATGAGCAGTTCTTC. Full variable domain (rest looked up from reference TRBV2 and TRBJ2-1): EPEVTQTPSHQVTQMGQEVILRCVPISNHLYFYWYRQILGQKVEFLVSFYNNEISEKSEIFDDQFSVERPDGSNFTLKIRSTKLEDSAMYFCASSLYPGTSRVYNEQFFGPGTRLTVL.

The chain joins TRBV28 to TRBJ2-1; maybe TRBD2 (6 bases). The CDR3 runs to 13 residues. The germline CDR1 and CDR2 sequences are MDHEN and SYDVKM. V lost 4 bases and J lost 11, with 15 bases in between. The CDR3 region is CASSSRRDPQQFF. The CDR3 DNA sequence: TGTGCCAGCAGTTCACGGCGGGACCCACAGCAGTTCTTC. Full variable domain (rest looked up from reference TRBV28 and TRBJ2-1): DVKVTQSSRYLVKRTGEKVFLECVQDMDHENMFWYRQDPGLGLRLIYFSYDVKMKEKGDIPEGYSVSREKKERFSLILESASTNQTSMYLCASSSRRDPQQFFGPGTRLTVL.

This clonotype was counted only a few times. The chain employs TRBV5-1 and TRBJ2-7; 12 bases fit TRBD2. Trimming cost V 3 bases and J 5 bases; bases outside gene matches: 9. CDR1 is SGHRS and CDR2 is YFSETQ in the germline V gene. The CDR3 length is 16 residues. The CDR3 nucleotides read TGCGCCAGCAGCTCCCGGACTAGCGGGGCCGTAGACGAGCAGTACTTC. This gives the protein CASSSRTSGAVDEQYF.

This clonotype was counted between two and nine times. J is TRBJ2-1 and V is TRBV12-3 or TRBV12-4, with 8 bases lining up with TRBD1. The J segment lost 4 bases and the V segment lost 5 bases, leaving 7 bases of the junction unmatched. The CDR3 contains 15 residues. The CDR3 DNA reads TGTGCCAGCAGTCCTACAGGGGGGCCTTACAATGAGCAGTTCTTC. This encodes CASSPTGGPYNEQFF.

The rearrangement uses TRBV20-1 and TRBJ2-5, with TRBD2 identical over 8 bases. The CDR3 is 13 amino acids. The V segment lost 6 bases and the J segment 1 base; nucleotides outside the gene matches: 4. Per germline, CDR1 DFQATT and CDR2 SNEGSKA (reference sequence). The CDR3 sequence is CSARSGVQETQYF. CDR3 coding DNA: TGCAGTGCCCGTAGCGGGGTCCAAGAGACCCAGTACTTC.

This chain connects TRBV11-3 to TRBJ1-2; 8 bases are a match to TRBD1. V shed 4 bases, J shed 0 bases, and the junction held 4 bases outside the gene matches. The CDR3 sequence is 15 residues long. Looked up from germline, CDR1 is SGHNT and CDR2 is YENEEA. CDR3 amino acids: CASSYRRGPNYGYTF. CDR3 sequence (DNA): TGTGCCAGCAGCTACCGCAGGGGGCCTAACTATGGCTACACCTTC. The entire variable domain, with the rest obtained from reference TRBV11-3 and TRBJ1-2, is as follows: EAGVVQSPRYKIIEKKQPVAFWCNPISGHNTLYWYLQNLGQGPELLIRYENEEAVDDSQLPKDRFSAERLKGVDSTLKIQPAELGDSAVYLCASSYRRGPNYGYTFGSGTRLTVV.

This clonotype was counted a few times. The chain employs TRBV10-3 and TRBJ1-5; 7 nucleotides match TRBD1. In germline, CDR1 is ENHRY, CDR2 SYGVKD. The V gene end was trimmed by 1 base and the J gene end by 5 bases; junction bases not matched to a gene: 5. The CDR3 contains 15 residues. The CDR3 spells CAISEWGQRDQPQHF. In DNA form, the CDR3 reads TGTGCCATCAGTGAGTGGGGACAGAGAGATCAGCCCCAGCATTTT.

The chain links TRBV5-1 to TRBJ2-1, with 9 positions matching TRBD2. Germline loops: CDR1 SGHRS, CDR2 YFSETQ. This CDR3 comprises 14 residues. V dropped 4 bases and J dropped 5; count of bases not matched to a gene: 4. CDR3 coding DNA: TGCGCCAGCAGCATAGCGGGGGTAGACAATGAGCAGTTCTTC. Amino acid sequence: CASSIAGVDNEQFF.

This clonotype has only a few counts. The rearrangement uses TRBV15 and TRBJ2-1; TRBD1 might be the D (5 bases). Trimming shortened V by 3 bases and J by 0 bases, and 9 bases separated the two germline ends. In germline, CDR1 is LNHNV, CDR2 YYDKDF (reference sequence). CDR3 length equals 15 residues. This CDR3 is CATSRDTFSYNEQFF. The CDR3 DNA reads as TGTGCCACCAGCAGGGACACCTTCTCCTACAATGAGCAGTTCTTC.

This clonotype was counted many times. The CDR3 coding sequence is TGCAGCGTGGGGACTTCGGGTACGCAGTATTTT. This encodes CSVGTSGTQYF. This chain connects TRBV29-1 to TRBJ2-3; the D gene is possibly TRBD2 (6 bases). V dropped 6 bases and J dropped 8 bases, with 12 bases sitting between them. The CDR3 has 11 residues. Germline lookup yields CDR1 SQVTM and CDR2 ANQGSEA.

The V call is TRBV9, the J call TRBJ2-2, with 8 bases lining up with TRBD1. The CDR3 totals 16 residues. The germline V gene encodes CDR1 SGDLS and CDR2 YYNGEE. V gave up 4 bases and J gave up 0 bases; unmatched junction bases: 5. The DNA of the CDR3 is TGTGCCAGCAGCACGACAGGGGCACCGAACACCGGGGAGCTGTTTTTT. Translated, it gives CASSTTGAPNTGELFF.

The J gene is TRBJ2-5, the V gene TRBV12-5; 10 nucleotides match TRBD2. The CDR3 is 16 amino acids. Germline V lookup: CDR1 LGHNT, CDR2 FRNRAP. V trimming: 7 bases; J trimming: 5 bases; junction bases outside the gene matches: 13. The CDR3 spells CASAPGASGSGETQYF. The CDR3 nucleotides read TGTGCTAGTGCCCCTGGGGCTAGCGGGAGCGGGGAGACCCAGTACTTC. Filled out from reference TRBV12-5 and TRBJ2-5, the complete variable domain reads DARVTQTPRHKVTEMGQEVTMRCQPILGHNTVFWYRQTMMQGLELLAYFRNRAPLDDSGMPKDRFSAEMPDATLATLKIQPSEPRDSAVYFCASAPGASGSGETQYFGPGTRLLVL.

This clonotype was detected many times. The rearrangement joins TRBV29-1 to TRBJ2-2, with D tentatively TRBD1 (5 bases). The CDR3 sequence is 13 residues long. Between the trimmed V and J ends, which lost 5 bases and 1 base, there was a span of 8 bases. From germline, CDR1 is SQVTM and CDR2 ANQGSEA. The CDR3 here is CSVNQGNTGELFF. The CDR3 nucleotides are TGCAGCGTTAACCAGGGGAACACCGGGGAGCTGTTTTTT.

This rearrangement joins TRBV4-1 to TRBJ2-5; D may be TRBD1 (5 bases). This CDR3 is 15 amino acids long. V shed 0 bases and J shed 5 bases, with 13 bases lying between them. Germline CDR1 reads MGHRA; CDR2 reads YSYEKL. The DNA of the CDR3 is TGCGCCAGCAGCCAAGAGCGCCAGGGAATGGAGACCCAGTACTTC. Encoded protein: CASSQERQGMETQYF.

This clonotype has just a few counts. V usage is TRBV12-3 or TRBV12-4 and J usage is TRBJ2-7, with unresolved D. CDR3 length equals 12 residues. V lost 6 bases to trimming and J lost 2 bases, with 8 bases between them. The CDR3 DNA reads as TGTGCCAGCAGCCTAACCCCCTACGAGCAGTACTTC. Encoded protein: CASSLTPYEQYF.

The genes are TRBV20-1 and TRBJ2-3; unclear D gene. Germline loops: CDR1 DFQATT, CDR2 SNEGSKA (reference sequence). V was pared by 6 bases and J by 4 bases, with 17 bases between. The CDR3 is 14 residues long. CDR3 amino acids: CSARISQGADTQYF. For the CDR3, the DNA is TGCAGTGCCAGAATTAGCCAAGGCGCAGATACGCAGTATTTT.

The chain is built from TRBV6-5 and TRBJ1-3; D uncertain. Germline V lookup: CDR1 MNHEY, CDR2 SVGAGI. The length of the CDR3 is 11 residues. Trimming shortened V by 8 bases and J by 4 bases, and 6 bases separated the two germline ends. CDR3 amino acids: CASPTGNTIYF. The DNA of the CDR3 is TGTGCCAGCCCTACAGGAAACACCATATATTTT.

The chain combines TRBV28 with TRBJ2-7; unclear D gene. The CDR3 runs 15 residues. Germline CDR1 MDHEN, CDR2 SYDVKM. V lost 6 bases and J lost 0, with 15 bases in between. CDR3 sequence (DNA): TGTGCCAGCAGACCCCCCGCTCGGTCCTCCTACGAGCAGTACTTC. Protein product: CASRPPARSSYEQYF.

This clonotype was seen a few times. The J gene is TRBJ2-7, the V gene TRBV24-1; D is unclear. From germline, CDR1 is KGHDR and CDR2 SFDVKD. The CDR3 covers 12 residues. The V and J ends lost 9 bases and 4 bases respectively, with 12 bases between them. DNA of the CDR3: TGTGCCACCTACCTTCTTCTGTACGAGCAGTACGTC. Its protein product is CATYLLLYEQYV.

This clonotype has a handful of counts. The chain is built from TRBV19 and TRBJ1-2; D unresolved. V was cut by 4 bases and J by 0 bases, with 15 bases left in between. This CDR3 has 16 amino acids. Germline-derived CDR1 and CDR2 are LNHDA and SQIVND (reference sequence). Here the CDR3 reads CASSTIGIHANYGYTF. In DNA, the CDR3 is TGTGCCAGTAGTACAATCGGCATACACGCTAACTATGGCTACACCTTC.

The chain has TRBV5-1 and TRBJ2-7; D gene unclear. The V gene's germline CDR1 is SGHRS and CDR2 YFSETQ. The CDR3 length is 14 residues. Trimming stripped 0 bases from V and 4 bases from J, with 11 bases between. The CDR3 DNA sequence: TGCGCCAGCAGCTTGGAAGGACGTAGGTACGAGCAGTACTTC. Its protein product is CASSLEGRRYEQYF. The entire variable domain, with the rest obtained from reference TRBV5-1 and TRBJ2-7, is as follows: KAGVTQTPRYLIKTRGQQVTLSCSPISGHRSVSWYQQTPGQGLQFLFEYFSETQRNKGNFPGRFSGRQFSNSRSEMNVSTLELGDSALYLCASSLEGRRYEQYFGPGTRLTVT.

This clonotype has a handful of counts. The CDR3 is CATSGEVTGTYNEQFF. In DNA, the CDR3 is TGTGCCACCAGTGGTGAGGTGACAGGAACCTACAATGAGCAGTTCTTC. V and J are TRBV24-1 and TRBJ2-1, with D tentatively TRBD1 (6 bases). Germline CDR1 KGHDR, CDR2 SFDVKD. Trimming cost V 5 bases and J 2 bases, with 15 bases left between them. The CDR3 runs to 16 residues.

The chain joins TRBV12-3 or TRBV12-4 to TRBJ2-1; D remains unclear. The V gene lost 3 bases and the J gene lost 0 bases, with 9 bases spanning the gap. This CDR3 is 15 amino acids long. The CDR3 spells CASSLMRSSYNEQFF. The CDR3 DNA sequence: TGTGCCAGCAGTTTGATGAGAAGCTCCTACAATGAGCAGTTCTTC.

J is TRBJ2-4 and V is TRBV20-1, with 7 bases identical to TRBD1. CDR1 is DFQATT, CDR2 SNEGSKA, per germline (reference sequence). V lost 5 bases to trimming and J lost 6 bases; unmatched junction nucleotides: 10. The CDR3 loop spans 14 amino acids. The CDR3: CSAALGDRVNIQYF. The CDR3 DNA is TGCAGTGCTGCTTTAGGCGACAGGGTAAACATTCAGTACTTC.

V and J are TRBV4-1 and TRBJ1-2; D unclear. V dropped 0 bases and J dropped 5 bases, with 19 bases sitting between them. Per the germline V gene, CDR1 is MGHRA and CDR2 is YSYEKL. The CDR3 extends over 17 amino acids. The chain's CDR3 is CASSQDRSGGVDYGYTF. The CDR3 DNA is TGCGCCAGCAGCCAAGATAGGTCCGGTGGGGTGGATTATGGCTACACCTTC.

The sample holds many counts of this clonotype. The J gene is TRBJ1-2, the V gene TRBV24-1; 8 nucleotides match TRBD1. The CDR3 extends over 14 amino acids. The V and J ends lost 4 bases and 6 bases, in that order; junction bases with no gene match: 6. The germline V gene has CDR1 KGHDR and CDR2 SFDVKD. The CDR3 protein is CATSEAPGGNGYTF. The DNA of the CDR3 is TGTGCCACCAGTGAAGCCCCAGGGGGCAATGGCTACACCTTC.

The rearrangement uses TRBV3-1 and TRBJ2-5; no clear D. The CDR3 has 14 residues. With 0 bases removed from V and 2 bases from J, the gap between germline ends came to 7 bases. Germline assignment: CDR1 LGHDT and CDR2 YNNKEL (reference sequence). The CDR3, as DNA: TGTGCCAGCAGCCAAGATTGGAGACAAGAGACCCAGTACTTC. This codes for CASSQDWRQETQYF.